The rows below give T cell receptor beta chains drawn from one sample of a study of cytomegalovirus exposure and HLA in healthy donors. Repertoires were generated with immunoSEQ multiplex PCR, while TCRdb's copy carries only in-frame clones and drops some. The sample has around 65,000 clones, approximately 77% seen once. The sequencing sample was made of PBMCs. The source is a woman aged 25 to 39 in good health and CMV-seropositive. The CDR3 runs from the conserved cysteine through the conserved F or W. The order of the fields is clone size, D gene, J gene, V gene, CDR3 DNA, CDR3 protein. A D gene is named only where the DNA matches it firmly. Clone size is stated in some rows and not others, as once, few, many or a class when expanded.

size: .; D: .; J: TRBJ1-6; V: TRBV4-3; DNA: TGCGCCAGCAGCCCCGCGGCGGACAATAATTCACCCCTCCACTTT; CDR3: CASSPAADNNSPLHF
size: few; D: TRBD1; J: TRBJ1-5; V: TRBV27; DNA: TGTGCCAGCAGTCCCAGGACAGGGGATCAGCCCCAGCATTTT; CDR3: CASSPRTGDQPQHF
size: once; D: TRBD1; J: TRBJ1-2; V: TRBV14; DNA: TGTGCCAGCAGCCATCGGACAGGCTCCCTAGTGGGCTACACCTTC; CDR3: CASSHRTGSLVGYTF
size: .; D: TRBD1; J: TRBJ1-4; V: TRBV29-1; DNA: TGCAGCGCCCGCCAACCAGGGGGTTACGGAAAACTGTTTTTT; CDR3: CSARQPGGYGKLFF
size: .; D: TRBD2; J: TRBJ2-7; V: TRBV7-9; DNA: TGTGCCAGCAGCTTAGGGACTAGCCTTACCTACGAGCAGTACTTC; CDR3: CASSLGTSLTYEQYF
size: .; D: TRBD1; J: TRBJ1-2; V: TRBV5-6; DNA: TGTGCCAGCAGCTTCGGACAGGGCAGGGGCTACACCTTC; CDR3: CASSFGQGRGYTF
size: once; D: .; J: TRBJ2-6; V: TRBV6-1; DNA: TGTGCCATGCGGGTTGTCAGCTCTGGGGCCAACGTCCTGACTTTC; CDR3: CAMRVVSSGANVLTF
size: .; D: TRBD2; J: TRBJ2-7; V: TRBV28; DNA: TGTGCCAGCAGTCTGCTTAGGAGCGGGAACTCCTACGAGCAGTACTTC; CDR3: CASSLLRSGNSYEQYF
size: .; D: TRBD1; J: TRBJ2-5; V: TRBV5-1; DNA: TGCGCCAGCAGCGAGACAGGGCGGGTAGAGACCCAGTACTTC; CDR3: CASSETGRVETQYF
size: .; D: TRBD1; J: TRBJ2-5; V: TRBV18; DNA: TGTGCCAGCTCACCGGACAGGGGGAAAGAGACCCAGTACTTC; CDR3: CASSPDRGKETQYF
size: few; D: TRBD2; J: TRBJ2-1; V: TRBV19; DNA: TGTGCCAGTACTCCTAGCGGGAGGGCCGCGGGGAATGAGCAGTTCTTC; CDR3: CASTPSGRAAGNEQFF
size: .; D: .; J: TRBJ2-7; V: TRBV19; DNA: TGTGCCAGCGCTTGGGGGGACCCGACCGACGAGCAGTACTTC; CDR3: CASAWGDPTDEQYF
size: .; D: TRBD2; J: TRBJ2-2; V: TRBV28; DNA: TGTGCCAGCAGATTGCCGGGACTAGCGGGGAACACCGGGGAGCTGTTTTTT; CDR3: CASRLPGLAGNTGELFF
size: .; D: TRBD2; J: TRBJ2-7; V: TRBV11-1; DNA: TGTGCCAGCAGCTTATACGGCGGGAGTACAGGATACGAGCAGTACTTC; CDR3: CASSLYGGSTGYEQYF
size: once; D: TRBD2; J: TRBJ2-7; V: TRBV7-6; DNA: TGTGCCAGCAGCTTAGGGGTGCGCACGACCGGATCTGCGGGAGAGTACTACGAGCAGTACTTC; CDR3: CASSLGVRTTGSAGEYYEQYF
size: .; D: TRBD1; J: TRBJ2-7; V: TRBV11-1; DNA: TGTGCCAGCAGCTTCCCGGGACAGCCCTACGAGCAGTACTTC; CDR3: CASSFPGQPYEQYF